This is a list of T cell receptor beta chains from one sample in a study of T cell responses to AZD1222 COVID-19 vaccine. Method: immunoSEQ multiplex PCR; TCRdb's copy keeps in-frame clones and lacks some. The table includes 180,000 or so clones, about 90% detected once. The starting material was peripheral blood, obtained 28 days after the second AZD1222 dose. Source of these receptors: an adult who received the AZD1222 COVID-19 vaccine. CDR3s include the opening cysteine and the closing phenylalanine or tryptophan. A D gene is named only where the DNA matches it firmly. Only some rows state a clone size, as once, few, many or a class for expanded clones.

>once|TRBJ1-5|TRBV3-1/TRBV3-2|13|-
CASSQGENQPQHF
TGTGCCAGCAGCCAAGGTGAGAATCAGCCCCAGCATTTT
>once|TRBJ2-1|TRBV27|14|-
CASRSSVTFNEQFF
TGTGCCAGCAGATCTAGCGTGACCTTCAATGAGCAGTTCTTC
>-|TRBJ1-3|TRBV30|13|-
CAWIEFSGNTIYF
TGTGCCTGGATTGAGTTCTCTGGAAACACCATATATTTT
>-|TRBJ1-1|TRBV28|15|-
CASSFHQATASEAFF
TGTGCCAGCAGTTTCCACCAGGCCACGGCCTCTGAAGCTTTCTTT
>-|TRBJ1-6|TRBV28|15|-
CASSEGGSYNSPLHF
TGTGCCAGCAGTGAGGGGGGTTCCTATAATTCACCCCTCCACTTT
>-|TRBJ1-1|TRBV30|13|-
CACLTGWRTEAFF
TGTGCCTGCCTAACAGGGTGGCGCACTGAAGCTTTCTTT
>-|TRBJ1-6|TRBV5-1|14|-
CASSLGQGGSPLHF
TGCGCCAGCAGCTTGGGGCAGGGTGGCTCACCCCTCCACTTT
>-|TRBJ2-2|TRBV6-2/TRBV6-3|13|-
CASSYVYTGELFF
TGTGCCAGCAGTTACGTGTACACCGGGGAGCTGTTTTTT
>-|TRBJ2-5|TRBV7-6|15|-
CASSRAGQAQETQYF
TGTGCCAGCAGCCGGGCGGGGCAGGCTCAAGAGACCCAGTACTTC
>-|TRBJ1-2|TRBV12-5|14|-
CASGLSGGTYGYTF
TGTGCTAGTGGTTTGTCGGGGGGGACCTATGGCTACACCTTC
>-|TRBJ2-7|TRBV5-4|18|TRBD2
CASSPRGSSGKSSYEQYF
TGTGCCAGCAGCCCGAGGGGGTCTAGCGGGAAAAGCTCCTACGAGCAGTACTTC
>-|TRBJ1-4|TRBV20-1|13|-
CSASRQLNEKLFF
TGCAGTGCTAGTCGTCAACTTAATGAAAAACTGTTTTTT
>-|TRBJ2-7|TRBV29-1|13|TRBD1
CSVEGTGGYEQYF
TGCAGCGTTGAAGGGACAGGGGGCTACGAGCAGTACTTC
>-|TRBJ2-6|TRBV4-3|17|-
CASSQDRGGSGANVLTF
TGCGCCAGCAGCCAAGATCGGGGCGGTTCTGGGGCCAACGTCCTGACTTTC
>-|TRBJ1-2|TRBV19|14|TRBD1
CASNLDRESYGYTF
TGTGCCAGTAACCTGGACAGGGAGTCCTATGGCTACACCTTC
>once|TRBJ2-1|TRBV30|15|TRBD2
CAWSKRTSGIDEQFF
TGTGCCTGGTCAAAGCGGACTAGCGGTATCGATGAGCAGTTCTTC
>-|TRBJ1-1|TRBV11-2|13|-
CASSFESRTEAFF
TGTGCCAGCAGCTTTGAGTCCCGAACTGAAGCTTTCTTT
>once|TRBJ1-5|TRBV6-5|13|-
CASSLGQNQPQHF
TGTGCCAGCAGCCTCGGACAGAATCAGCCCCAGCATTTT
>-|TRBJ2-2|TRBV11-3|14|-
CASSLGVATGELFF
TGTGCCAGCAGCTTAGGGGTAGCAACCGGGGAGCTGTTTTTT
>-|TRBJ1-4|TRBV27|12|-
CASGDTREKLFF
TGTGCCAGCGGTGACACGCGGGAAAAACTGTTTTTT
>-|TRBJ1-1|TRBV13|14|TRBD1
CASSLQGARTEAFF
TGTGCCAGCAGCCTACAGGGGGCGCGTACTGAAGCTTTCTTT
>-|TRBJ2-1|TRBV27|15|TRBD2
CAGSSSGSSYNEQFF
TGTGCCGGCAGTTCTAGCGGTAGCTCCTACAATGAGCAGTTCTTC
>-|TRBJ2-7|TRBV29-1|13|-
CSAQSTGHYEQYF
TGCAGCGCTCAAAGTACAGGGCACTACGAGCAGTACTTC
>-|TRBJ1-1|TRBV19|15|-
CASSVRDGLNTEAFF
TGTGCCAGTAGTGTAAGGGACGGATTGAACACTGAAGCTTTCTTT
>-|TRBJ1-5|TRBV4-1|13|-
CASSQAENQPQHF
TGCGCCAGCAGCCAAGCCGAGAATCAGCCCCAGCATTTT
>-|TRBJ2-7|TRBV2|12|TRBD1
CATGQGIYEQYF
TGTGCAACCGGACAGGGCATCTACGAGCAGTACTTC
>-|TRBJ1-5|TRBV7-2|13|-
CASSLTDDQPQHF
TGTGCCAGCAGCTTGACAGACGATCAGCCCCAGCATTTT
>-|TRBJ1-1|TRBV7-2|15|-
CASSLTGGAITEAFF
TGTGCCAGCAGCTTAACTGGGGGAGCGATCACTGAAGCTTTCTTT
>-|TRBJ1-2|TRBV2|13|TRBD1
CASSDYRQGVKFF
TGTGCCAGCAGTGATTATAGACAGGGGGTTAAGTTCTTC
>-|TRBJ2-7|TRBV7-2|17|TRBD1
CASSRWFVGTGDNEQYF
TGTGCCAGCAGCCGGTGGTTTGTCGGGACAGGGGACAACGAGCAGTACTTC
>-|TRBJ2-3|TRBV27|15|-
CASRGTGSGTDTQYF
TGTGCCAGCAGGGGTACAGGTTCAGGCACAGATACGCAGTATTTT
>-|TRBJ1-2|TRBV28|14|-
CASRRANPYYGYTF
TGTGCCAGCAGAAGGGCGAACCCTTACTATGGCTACACCTTC
>-|TRBJ1-2|TRBV19|11|-
CASSGYYGYTF
TGTGCCAGTAGCGGATACTATGGCTACACCTTC
>-|TRBJ1-5|TRBV19|14|-
CASSMRQGNQPQHF
TGTGCCAGTAGTATGCGGCAGGGCAATCAGCCCCAGCATTTT
>-|TRBJ2-7|TRBV29-1|14|TRBD2
CSVAPGLGTYEQYF
TGCAGCGTTGCTCCGGGACTAGGGACCTACGAGCAGTACTTC
>once|TRBJ1-3|TRBV11-2|13|-
CASSPATGNTIYF
TGTGCCAGCAGCCCTGCTACCGGAAACACCATATATTTT
>-|TRBJ2-7|TRBV28|11|TRBD1
CASLQGDEQYF
TGTGCCAGCTTACAGGGGGACGAGCAGTACTTC
>-|TRBJ1-2|TRBV5-1|15|-
CASRTTGIANYGYTF
TGCGCCAGCAGGACAACAGGGATAGCTAACTATGGCTACACCTTC
>-|TRBJ1-4|TRBV3-1/TRBV3-2|15|TRBD1
CASSLSTGRNEKLFF
TGTGCCAGCAGCCTCTCGACAGGGAGGAATGAAAAACTGTTTTTT
>-|TRBJ1-6|TRBV28|15|-
CASSPPASYNSPLHF
TGTGCCAGCAGCCCCCCAGCCTCCTATAATTCACCCCTCCACTTT
>-|TRBJ2-2|TRBV28|17|TRBD2
CASSFTVAGVPTGELFF
TGTGCCAGCAGCTTCACGGTAGCGGGAGTCCCCACCGGGGAGCTGTTTTTT
>-|TRBJ1-2|TRBV10-3|15|TRBD1
CAISESTGGFYGYTF
TGTGCCATCAGTGAGTCGACAGGGGGATTCTATGGCTACACCTTC
>many|TRBJ1-2|TRBV6-1|16|-
CASSDTDFNRVRGYTF
TGTGCCAGCAGTGATACGGATTTCAACAGGGTACGAGGCTACACCTTC
>once|TRBJ1-2|TRBV4-2|14|-
CASSPPGPGNGYTF
TGTGCCAGCAGCCCCCCGGGCCCGGGGAATGGCTACACCTTC
>-|TRBJ1-2|TRBV14|14|-
CASSPGGGSYGYTF
TGTGCCAGCAGCCCGGGAGGGGGATCCTATGGCTACACCTTC
>-|TRBJ1-6|TRBV19|15|-
CASSTQGSGNSPLHF
TGTGCCAGTAGTACACAGGGCTCTGGGAATTCACCCCTCCACTTT
>-|TRBJ2-7|TRBV30|14|TRBD2
CAWSGTSGYYEQYF
TGTGCCTGGAGCGGGACTAGCGGCTACTACGAGCAGTACTTC
>-|TRBJ1-6|TRBV6-1|16|-
CASSVIGGSYNSPLHF
TGTGCCAGCAGTGTGATCGGGGGCTCCTATAATTCACCCCTCCACTTT
>-|TRBJ2-7|TRBV30|13|TRBD1
CAWDSGGGYEQYF
TGTGCCTGGGATTCAGGGGGTGGATACGAGCAGTACTTC
>-|TRBJ2-6|TRBV28|17|TRBD1
CASSPGTGGSGANVLTF
TGTGCCAGCAGCCCCGGGACAGGGGGGTCTGGGGCCAACGTCCTGACTTTC
>-|TRBJ2-7|TRBV2|15|-
CASTRLVTSSYEQYF
TGTGCCAGCACGCGGTTGGTCACGAGCTCCTACGAGCAGTACTTC
>-|TRBJ1-5|TRBV27|14|-
CASSFSGGHQPQHF
TGTGCCAGCAGTTTTTCGGGGGGGCATCAGCCCCAGCATTTT
>-|TRBJ1-2|TRBV5-5|15|TRBD1
CASSRTTGDSYGYTF
TGTGCCAGCAGCCGCACAACAGGGGATTCCTATGGCTACACCTTC
>-|TRBJ1-5|TRBV2|13|TRBD1
CASRGQGNQPQHF
TGTGCCAGCAGGGGACAGGGGAATCAGCCCCAGCATTTT
>-|TRBJ1-2|TRBV30|15|TRBD1
CAWSPQGAPGYGYTF
TGTGCCTGGAGTCCACAGGGGGCGCCTGGCTATGGCTACACCTTC
>-|TRBJ1-4|TRBV10-3|15|-
CATAPFLGTNEKLFF
TGTGCCACCGCCCCGTTTTTAGGGACTAATGAAAAACTGTTTTTT
>-|TRBJ1-4|TRBV7-2|14|-
CASSLQVQNEKLFF
TGTGCCAGCAGCTTACAGGTCCAAAATGAAAAACTGTTTTTT
>-|TRBJ1-2|TRBV2|13|-
CASSAYTWDGYTF
TGTGCCAGCAGTGCGTACACTTGGGATGGCTACACCTTC
>-|TRBJ1-1|TRBV28|13|-
CASSFEGVTEAFF
TGTGCCAGCAGTTTCGAAGGGGTCACTGAAGCTTTCTTT